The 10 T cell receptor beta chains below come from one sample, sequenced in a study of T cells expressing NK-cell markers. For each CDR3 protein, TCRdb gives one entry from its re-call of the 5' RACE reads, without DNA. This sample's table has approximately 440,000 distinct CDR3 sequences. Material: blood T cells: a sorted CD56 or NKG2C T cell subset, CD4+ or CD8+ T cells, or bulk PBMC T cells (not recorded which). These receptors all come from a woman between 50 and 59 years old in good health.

This CDR3 is CASSAWKGLTF. This rearrangement joins TRBV7-6 to TRBJ1-2; TCRdb returns TRBD1, unconfirmable since there is no DNA. The CDR3 length is 11 residues. CDR1 is SGHVS, CDR2 FNYEAQ, per germline.

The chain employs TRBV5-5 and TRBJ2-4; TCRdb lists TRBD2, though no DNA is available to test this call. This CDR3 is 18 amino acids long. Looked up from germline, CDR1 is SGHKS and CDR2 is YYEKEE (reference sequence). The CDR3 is CASSSSGQRNVAKNIQYF.

CDR3 protein: CASSYGTGGKDEQFF. V and J are TRBV2 and TRBJ2-1; the D call of TRBD1 rests on TCRdb alone, since no DNA is present to check it. CDR1 SNHLY and CDR2 FYNNEI come from the germline V gene. This CDR3 contains 15 residues.

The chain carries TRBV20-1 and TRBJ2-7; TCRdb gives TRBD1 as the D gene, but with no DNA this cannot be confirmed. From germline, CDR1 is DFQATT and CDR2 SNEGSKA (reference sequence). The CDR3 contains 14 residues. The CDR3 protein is CSATGEDSSYEQYF.

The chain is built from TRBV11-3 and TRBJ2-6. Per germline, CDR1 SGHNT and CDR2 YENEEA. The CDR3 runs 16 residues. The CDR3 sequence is CASSLVLSSGANVLTF.

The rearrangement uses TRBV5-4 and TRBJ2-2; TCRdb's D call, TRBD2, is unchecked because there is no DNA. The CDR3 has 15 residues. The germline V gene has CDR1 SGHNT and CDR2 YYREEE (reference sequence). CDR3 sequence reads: CASSLSASATGELFF.

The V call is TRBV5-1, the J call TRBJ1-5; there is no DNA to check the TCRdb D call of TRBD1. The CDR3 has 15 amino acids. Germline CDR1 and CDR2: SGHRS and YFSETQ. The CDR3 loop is CASSESDRVSQPQHF.

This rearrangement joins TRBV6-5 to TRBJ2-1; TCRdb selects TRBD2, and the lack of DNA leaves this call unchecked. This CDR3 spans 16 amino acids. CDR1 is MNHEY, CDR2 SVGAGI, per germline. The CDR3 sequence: CASSPRGLAGYNEQFF.

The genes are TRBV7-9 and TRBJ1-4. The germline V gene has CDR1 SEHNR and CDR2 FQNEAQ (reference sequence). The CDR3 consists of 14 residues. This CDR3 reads CASSLQRVNEKLFF.

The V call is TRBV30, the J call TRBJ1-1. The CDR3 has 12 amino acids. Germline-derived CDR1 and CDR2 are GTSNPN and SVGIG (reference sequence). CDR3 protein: CAWQAGFTEAFF.